This TCR beta chain was obtained from a study of blood T cell repertoires in COVID-19. Study background: Donors in the United States, Italy and Spain gave samples during acute or convalescent COVID-19. PBMCs, B-cell-depleted T cells, or T cells were the source of the cDNA or gDNA that made up the material.

Authors' processing steps: Amplification of reference gene primers provided the estimated nucleated cell counts. The repertoire was sequenced with immunoSEQ multiplex PCR; TCRdb's copy has only in-frame clones and lacks some. That table supplies the V and J calls and clone size; D and trimming were determined from the DNA. The sample records around 100,000 clones, about four fifths being singletons. Per germline, CDR1 MNHEY and CDR2 SMNVEV (reference sequence). Trimming cost V 4 bases and J 6 bases; bases outside gene matches: 9. There are 17 residues in the CDR3. The V and J genes are TRBV27 and TRBJ1-6; 10 bases are a match to TRBD1. Sequenced material: peripheral blood. The TCR comes from a woman between 35 and 50 years old with acute or convalescent COVID-19. The CDR3 DNA is TGTGCCAGCAGTTACGGAGCCCGGGACAGGGGTAATTCACCCCTCCACTTT. It encodes CASSYGARDRGNSPLHF.